This TCR beta chain was captured by sequencing in a study of Graves' ophthalmopathy and Graves' hyperthyroidism. Looking at the study overall: Peripheral blood collection took place at initial diagnosis, before any treatment.

This clonotype was seen a single time. At one boundary the junction diverges from the germline segment, which might be a read error. This CDR3 is 14 amino acids long. In germline, CDR1 is SGHTA, CDR2 FQGTGA. Someone took the PBMCs out of approximately 9.2 ml of fresh peripheral blood. The sequenced template was RNA, covering the TCR beta CDR3 region. Second-round multiplex PCR followed a first-round RT-PCR using HTBI primers. One entry per CDR3 protein, called by TCRdb with MiXCR from the multiplex PCR reads. Of some 250,000 distinct CDR3 sequences listed, around 50% were seen once; the top ten hold less than 60%.

Material for sequencing was peripheral blood. The TCR comes from an adult man with Graves' ophthalmopathy. The chain carries TRBV7-3 and TRBJ1-1; 8 nucleotides align to TRBD1. For the CDR3, the DNA is TGTGCCAGCAGCCCCCATGGACAGGGCACTGAAGCTTCCTTT. Protein product: CASSPHGQGTEASF.